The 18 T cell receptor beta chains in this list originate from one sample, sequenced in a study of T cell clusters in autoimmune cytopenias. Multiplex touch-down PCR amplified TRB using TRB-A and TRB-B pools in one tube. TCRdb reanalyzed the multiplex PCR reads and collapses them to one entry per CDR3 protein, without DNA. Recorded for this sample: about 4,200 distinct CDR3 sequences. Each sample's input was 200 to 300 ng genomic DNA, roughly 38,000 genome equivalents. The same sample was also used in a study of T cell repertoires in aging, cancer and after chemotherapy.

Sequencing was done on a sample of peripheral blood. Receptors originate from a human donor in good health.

The CDR3 here is CASSSGAITGRVGAFF. The chain links TRBV6-5 to TRBJ1-1. The germline gives CDR1 MNHEY, CDR2 SVGAGI. CDR3 length: 16 residues.

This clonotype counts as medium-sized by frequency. CDR3: CSVQTLGVETQYF. The chain employs TRBV29-1 and TRBJ2-5; TCRdb's D call, TRBD2, is unchecked because there is no DNA. Germline V lookup: CDR1 SQVTM, CDR2 ANQGSEA. This CDR3 comprises 13 residues.

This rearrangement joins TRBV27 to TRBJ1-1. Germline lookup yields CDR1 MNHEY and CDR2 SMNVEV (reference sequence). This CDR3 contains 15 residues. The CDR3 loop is CASRDLGVMNTEAFF.

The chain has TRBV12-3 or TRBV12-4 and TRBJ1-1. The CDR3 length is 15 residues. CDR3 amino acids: CASSLRGPGNTEAFF.

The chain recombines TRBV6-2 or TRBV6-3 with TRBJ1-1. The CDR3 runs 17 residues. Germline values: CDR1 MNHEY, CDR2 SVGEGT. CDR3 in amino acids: CASSSPGRPGVNTEAFF.

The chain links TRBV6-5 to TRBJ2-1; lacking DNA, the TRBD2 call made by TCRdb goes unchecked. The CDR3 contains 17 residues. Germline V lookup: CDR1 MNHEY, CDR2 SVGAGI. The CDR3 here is CASSYFQGGLLGNEQFF.

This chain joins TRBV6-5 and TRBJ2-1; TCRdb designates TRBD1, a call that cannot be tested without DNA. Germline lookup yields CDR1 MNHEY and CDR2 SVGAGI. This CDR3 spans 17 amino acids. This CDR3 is CASSYSTGRGANNEQFF.

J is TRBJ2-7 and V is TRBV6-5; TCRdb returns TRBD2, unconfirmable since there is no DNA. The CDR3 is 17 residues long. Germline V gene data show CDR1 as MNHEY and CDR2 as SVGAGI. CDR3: CASSRPPETRRSYEQYF.

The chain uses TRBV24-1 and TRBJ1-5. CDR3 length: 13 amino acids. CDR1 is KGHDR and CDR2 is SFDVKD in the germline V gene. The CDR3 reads CATSDIADQPQHF.

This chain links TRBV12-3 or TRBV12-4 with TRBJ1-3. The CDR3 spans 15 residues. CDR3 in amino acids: CASSLSLGSGNTIYF.

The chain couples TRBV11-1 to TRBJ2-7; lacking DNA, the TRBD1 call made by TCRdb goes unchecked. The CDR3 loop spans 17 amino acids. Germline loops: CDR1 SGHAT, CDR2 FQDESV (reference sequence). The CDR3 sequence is CASSLDPGTGELGEQYF.

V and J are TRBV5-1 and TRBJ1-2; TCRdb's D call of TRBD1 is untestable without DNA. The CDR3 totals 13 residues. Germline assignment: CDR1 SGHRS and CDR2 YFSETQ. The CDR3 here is CASAEGGNYGYTF.

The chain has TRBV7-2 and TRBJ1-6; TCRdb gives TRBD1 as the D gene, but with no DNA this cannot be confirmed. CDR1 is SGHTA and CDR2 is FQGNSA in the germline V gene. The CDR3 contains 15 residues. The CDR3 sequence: CASSQQRQGNSPLHF.

The CDR3 sequence: CASSPGQGGNSPLHF. V is TRBV18 and J is TRBJ1-6; TCRdb calls TRBD1, which cannot be checked without DNA. The germline gives CDR1 KGHSH, CDR2 LQKENI. The CDR3 runs 15 residues.

CDR3 residues: CASSPGTGLEKLFF. This chain uses TRBV18 with TRBJ1-4; lacking DNA, the TRBD1 call made by TCRdb goes unchecked. Germline V gene lookup returns CDR1 KGHSH and CDR2 LQKENI. The CDR3 is 14 amino acids.

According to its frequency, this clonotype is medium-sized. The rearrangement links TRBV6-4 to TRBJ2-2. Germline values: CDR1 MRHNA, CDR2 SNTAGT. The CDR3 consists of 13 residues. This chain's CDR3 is CASSDSATGELFF.

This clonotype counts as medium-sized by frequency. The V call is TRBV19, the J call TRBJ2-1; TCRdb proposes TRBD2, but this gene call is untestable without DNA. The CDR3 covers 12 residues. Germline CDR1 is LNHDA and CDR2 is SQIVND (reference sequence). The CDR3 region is CASSLGRGEQFF.

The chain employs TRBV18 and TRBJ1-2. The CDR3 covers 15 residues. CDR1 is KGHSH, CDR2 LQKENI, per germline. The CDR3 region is CASSPQKGAGYGYTF.